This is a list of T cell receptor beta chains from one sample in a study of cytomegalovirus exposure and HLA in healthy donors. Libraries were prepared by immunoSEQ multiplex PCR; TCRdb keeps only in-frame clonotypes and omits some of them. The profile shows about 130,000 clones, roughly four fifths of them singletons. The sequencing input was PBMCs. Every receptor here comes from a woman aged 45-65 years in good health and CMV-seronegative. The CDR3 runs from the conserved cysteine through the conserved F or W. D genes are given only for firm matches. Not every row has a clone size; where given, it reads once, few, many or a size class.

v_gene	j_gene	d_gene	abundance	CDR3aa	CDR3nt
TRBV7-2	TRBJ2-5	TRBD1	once	CATNRGLETQYF	TGTGCCACAAACAGGGGCTTGGAGACCCAGTACTTC
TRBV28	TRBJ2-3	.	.	CASTDPTADTQYF	TGTGCCAGCACCGATCCTACGGCAGATACGCAGTATTTT
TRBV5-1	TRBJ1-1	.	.	CASSLEGESVAFF	TGCGCCAGCAGCTTGGAGGGGGAGAGTGTGGCTTTCTTT
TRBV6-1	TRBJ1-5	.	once	CASSDTGIRDQPQNF	TGTGCCAGCAGTGATACGGGGATCCGGGATCAGCCCCAGAATTTT
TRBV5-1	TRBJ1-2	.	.	CASSFGGARGYGYTF	TGCGCCAGCAGCTTCGGGGGGGCGCGGGGCTATGGCTACACCTTC
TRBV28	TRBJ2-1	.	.	CASRKTISEQFF	TGTGCCAGCAGAAAGACTATAAGTGAGCAGTTCTTC
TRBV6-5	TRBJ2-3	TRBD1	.	CASKGQGRTDTQYF	TGTGCCAGCAAAGGACAGGGACGCACAGATACGCAGTATTTT
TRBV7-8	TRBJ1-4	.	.	CASSLQSVTNEKLFF	TGTGCCAGCAGCTTACAGTCAGTAACTAATGAAAAACTGTTTTTT
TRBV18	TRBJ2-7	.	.	CASSQGGSRYEQYF	TGTGCCAGCTCCCAAGGGGGTTCGAGGTACGAGCAGTACTTC
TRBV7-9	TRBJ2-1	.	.	CASSPPSQEQFF	TGTGCCAGCAGCCCCCCTAGCCAAGAGCAGTTCTTC
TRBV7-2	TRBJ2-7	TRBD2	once	CASSHTTSGRPQGEQYF	TGTGCCAGCAGCCACACCACTAGCGGGAGACCTCAGGGCGAGCAGTACTTC
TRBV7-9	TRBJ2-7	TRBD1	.	CASSLVRDRGVHEQYF	TGTGCCAGCAGCTTAGTAAGGGACAGGGGAGTCCACGAGCAGTACTTC
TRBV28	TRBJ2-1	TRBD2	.	CASSFSGLVGNEQFF	TGTGCCAGCAGTTTTTCGGGACTAGTAGGCAATGAGCAGTTCTTC
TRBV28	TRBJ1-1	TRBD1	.	CASSFRQGAHTEAFF	TGTGCCAGCAGTTTTAGGCAGGGGGCCCACACTGAAGCTTTCTTT
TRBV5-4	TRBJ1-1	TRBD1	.	CASSLGTGAGNTEAFF	TGTGCCAGCAGCTTGGGGACAGGGGCGGGGAACACTGAAGCTTTCTTT
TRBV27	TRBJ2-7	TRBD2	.	CASSLWASGSPYEQYF	TGTGCCAGCAGTTTATGGGCTAGCGGGAGCCCCTACGAGCAGTACTTC
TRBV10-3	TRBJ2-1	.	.	CAISQLETLGEQFF	TGTGCCATCAGCCAACTAGAGACCCTCGGTGAGCAGTTCTTC
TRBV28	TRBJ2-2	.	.	CASSLRAAGELFF	TGTGCCAGCAGTTTACGTGCAGCCGGGGAGCTGTTTTTT
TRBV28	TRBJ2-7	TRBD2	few	CASQTRLAGPPGQYF	TGTGCCAGCCAGACCCGACTAGCGGGCCCTCCCGGGCAGTACTTC
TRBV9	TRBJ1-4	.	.	CASSRLTGGNEKLFF	TGTGCCAGCAGTCGGTTGACCGGGGGTAATGAAAAACTGTTTTTT
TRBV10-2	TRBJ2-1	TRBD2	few	CASRAAGGHEQFF	TGCGCCAGCAGGGCTGCGGGGGGGCATGAGCAGTTCTTC
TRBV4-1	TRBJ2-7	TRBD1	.	CASSQEAARTGQDYEQYF	TGCGCCAGCAGCCAAGAAGCCGCCCGGACAGGGCAGGACTACGAGCAGTACTTC
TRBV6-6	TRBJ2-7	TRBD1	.	CASSTTGGYEQYF	TGTGCCAGCAGTACTACAGGGGGCTACGAGCAGTACTTC
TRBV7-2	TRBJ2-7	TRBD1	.	CASSLEQGAYEQYF	TGTGCCAGCAGCTTAGAACAGGGGGCTTACGAGCAGTACTTC
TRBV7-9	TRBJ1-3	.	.	CASSSNRVPGNTIYF	TGTGCCAGCAGCTCCAACAGGGTCCCTGGAAACACCATATATTTT
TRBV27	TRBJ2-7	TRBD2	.	CASSPGAGATYEQYF	TGTGCCAGCAGTCCAGGAGCGGGGGCTACCTACGAGCAGTACTTC
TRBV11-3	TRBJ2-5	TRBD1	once	CASSLVIRTGDETQYF	TGTGCCAGCAGCTTAGTAATACGGACAGGGGACGAGACCCAGTACTTC
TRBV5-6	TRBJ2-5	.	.	CASSSSILCQETQYF	TGTGCCAGCAGCTCGAGTATCCTGTGCCAAGAGACCCAGTACTTC
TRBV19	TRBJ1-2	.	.	CASIPASGYGYTF	TGTGCCAGTATCCCAGCCTCGGGGTATGGCTACACCTTC
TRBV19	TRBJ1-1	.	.	CASSNTGFEAFF	TGTGCCAGTTCAAATACGGGGTTTGAAGCTTTCTTT
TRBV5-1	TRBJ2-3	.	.	CASRVGTQADTQYF	TGCGCCAGCAGAGTAGGGACACAGGCCGATACGCAGTATTTT